This T cell receptor (beta chain) was identified during a study of T cell repertoires in cytomegalovirus infection. V lost 3 bases and J lost 6; bases outside the gene matches: 8. Germline V CDR1 and CDR2: SGHDT, YYEEEE. The CDR3 length is 16 residues. This clonotype occurred a few times. One entry per CDR3 protein results from TCRdb running MiXCR on the reads. The table lists 150,000 to 200,000 distinct CDR3 sequences, roughly 28% of them singletons. This TCR was sampled from a human donor in good health (CMV status not recorded). Some clones in this sample may be carry-over from other donors' samples. The V and J genes are TRBV5-6 and TRBJ1-6; 8 bases are shared with TRBD1. The sample consisted of PBMCs. In nucleotides, the CDR3 is TGTGCCAGCAGCTCCGGACAGGGTACGGTTAATTCACCCCTCCACTTT. It is translated as CASSSGQGTVNSPLHF. Drawing the rest from reference TRBV5-6 and TRBJ1-6, the complete variable domain is DAGVTQSPTHLIKTRGQQVTLRCSPKSGHDTVSWYQQALGQGPQFIFQYYEEEERQRGNFPDRFSGHQFPNYSSELNVNALLLGDSALYLCASSSGQGTVNSPLHFGNGTRLTVT.